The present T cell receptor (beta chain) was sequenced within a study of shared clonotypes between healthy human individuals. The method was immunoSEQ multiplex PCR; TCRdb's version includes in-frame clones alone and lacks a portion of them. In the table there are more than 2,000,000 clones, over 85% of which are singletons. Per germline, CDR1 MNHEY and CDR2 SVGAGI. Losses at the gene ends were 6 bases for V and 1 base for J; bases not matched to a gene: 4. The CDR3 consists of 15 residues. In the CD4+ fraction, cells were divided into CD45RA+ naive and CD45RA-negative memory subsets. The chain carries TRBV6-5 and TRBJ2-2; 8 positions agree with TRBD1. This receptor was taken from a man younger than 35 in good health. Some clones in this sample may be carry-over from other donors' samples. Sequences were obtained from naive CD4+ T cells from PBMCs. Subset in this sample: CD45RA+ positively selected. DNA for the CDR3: TGTGCCAGCAGCCCCGGACAGGGGAACACCGGGGAGCTGTTTTTT. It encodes CASSPGQGNTGELFF.